The rows below give T cell receptor beta chains drawn from one sample of a study of blood T cell repertoires in COVID-19. Generated by immunoSEQ multiplex PCR, the TCRdb table keeps only in-frame clones and is missing some. Altogether some 220,000 clones are present, under 85% being singletons, with the ten largest covering 0.95% to 1.5%. Sequences were obtained from peripheral blood. These receptors came from a woman aged 30 to 39 with COVID-19, enrolled during active disease. Both conserved end residues are part of each CDR3. D genes are given only for firm matches. Size values are once, few and many counts, or a class for expanded clones, and some rows have none.

J gene	clone size	V gene	D gene	CDR3 DNA	CDR3 protein
TRBJ1-1	-	TRBV19	-	TGTGCCAGTGAACAAAATCGGGGGGCGAGGAAAGCTTTCTTT	CASEQNRGARKAFF
TRBJ2-3	-	TRBV9	-	TGTGCCAGCAGCGCCACCCTTGGCCCTAGCACAGATACGCAGTATTTT	CASSATLGPSTDTQYF
TRBJ1-3	-	TRBV7-8	-	TGTGCCAGCAGCTTAATCACAGGGCTAAGCCCTGGAAACACCATATATTTT	CASSLITGLSPGNTIYF
TRBJ2-5	-	TRBV18	-	TGTGCCAGCCGGGACTCCAGACCAGAATCGACCCAGTACTTC	CASRDSRPESTQYF
TRBJ2-1	-	TRBV24-1	TRBD2	TGTGCCACCAGTGATCCGCGGGGGGGCTTTTACAATGAGCAGTTCTTC	CATSDPRGGFYNEQFF
TRBJ1-4	-	TRBV7-9	-	TGTGCCAGCAGCTTACAGGGCTTGGAGAAACTGTTTTTT	CASSLQGLEKLFF
TRBJ2-1	-	TRBV30	-	TGTGCCTGGAGTGTAAGGGGACTTGCCAAGGAGCAGTTCTTC	CAWSVRGLAKEQFF
TRBJ2-5	few	TRBV2	TRBD1	TGTGCCAGCAGACGGGACAGACAAGAGACCCAGTACTTC	CASRRDRQETQYF
TRBJ2-7	-	TRBV5-1	-	TGCGCCAGCAGCCCGACAGGTACAGGTTACGAGCAGTACTTC	CASSPTGTGYEQYF
TRBJ2-3	-	TRBV5-1	TRBD2	TGCGCCAGCAGCTTGGTGAGGACTAGCAGCACAGATACGCAGTATTTT	CASSLVRTSSTDTQYF
TRBJ2-7	-	TRBV25-1	-	TGTGCCAGCAGTGAATTCGCCCGGACAGACCGACCCTACGAGCAGTACTTC	CASSEFARTDRPYEQYF
TRBJ1-2	-	TRBV28	-	TGTGCCACTTCCCGGGACACCGAGTCGGACTATGGCTACACCTTC	CATSRDTESDYGYTF
TRBJ2-1	-	TRBV5-8	-	TGTGCCAGCAGCTTGGATGACGGTAGCCCCTACAATGAGCAGTTCTTC	CASSLDDGSPYNEQFF
TRBJ2-7	-	TRBV5-4	TRBD2	TGTGCCAGCAGCTTGGCGGGAGGTACCTACGAGCAGTACTTC	CASSLAGGTYEQYF
TRBJ1-5	-	TRBV3-1/TRBV3-2	-	TGTGCCAGCAGCCAAGATGGGGGCCTTAGCAATCAGCCCCAGCATTTT	CASSQDGGLSNQPQHF
TRBJ2-3	few	TRBV2	TRBD2	TGTGCCAGCAACTCCGGGACTAGCGGGGTAGTAGATACGCAGTATTTT	CASNSGTSGVVDTQYF
TRBJ1-2	-	TRBV28	TRBD1	TGTGCCAGCAGTGCGACAGGGCTAGCTAACTATGGCTACACCTTC	CASSATGLANYGYTF
TRBJ2-3	-	TRBV4-1	TRBD1	TGCGCCAGCAGCGGGACAGGGGTTTTAGATACGCAGTATTTT	CASSGTGVLDTQYF
TRBJ2-5	-	TRBV27	TRBD2	TGTGCCAGCAGTGCTACCGGGACTAGCGGGAGCTCCCCGTACTTC	CASSATGTSGSSPYF
TRBJ1-1	-	TRBV5-1	-	TGCGCCAGCAGCTTGGGGTTGTCAGTCACTGAAGCTTTCTTT	CASSLGLSVTEAFF
TRBJ1-4	few	TRBV6-5	-	TGTGCCATTCTCCTGGGGGACATCTCCGAAAAACTGTTTTTT	CAILLGDISEKLFF
TRBJ1-2	-	TRBV14	-	TGTGCCAGAATAGCCGTTCCCGTGGGCGGGGCAATCGGATGGGGCTATGGCTACACCTTC	CARIAVPVGGAIGWGYGYTF
TRBJ2-1	-	TRBV7-3	-	TGTGCCAGCAGCCCTGGGTTGTGGCAGGGGTATGAGCAGTTCTTC	CASSPGLWQGYEQFF
TRBJ1-5	-	TRBV9	-	TGTGCCAGCAGCGTCGGTCAGGGCCAGCCCCAGCATTTT	CASSVGQGQPQHF
TRBJ2-1	-	TRBV4-1	-	TGCGCCAGCAGCCAAGTTTCAAGCCTAGTGAATGAGCAGTTCTTC	CASSQVSSLVNEQFF
TRBJ1-2	few	TRBV29-1	TRBD1	TGCAGCGGACAGGGTGACGACTACACCTTC	CSGQGDDYTF
TRBJ2-7	-	TRBV3-1/TRBV3-2	-	TGTGCCAGCAGCCAAGGGGGAGAGGCCAGGAGCTCCTACGAGCAGTACTTC	CASSQGGEARSSYEQYF
TRBJ1-6	-	TRBV21-1	-	TGTGCCAGCAGCAGAACAGGGGTCTATAATTCACCCCTCCACTTT	CASSRTGVYNSPLHF
TRBJ1-2	-	TRBV4-3	-	TGCGCCAGCAGCCAAGTAAGGTCCGGGTCCGCTGGCTACACCTTC	CASSQVRSGSAGYTF
TRBJ2-7	-	TRBV5-1	TRBD2	TGCGCCAGCAGCTCAGGACTAGCGGGTAACGAGCAGTACTTC	CASSSGLAGNEQYF
TRBJ2-3	-	TRBV11-3	TRBD2	TGTGCCAGCAGCTTAAGCGGGGGTTATACGCAGTATTTT	CASSLSGGYTQYF
TRBJ1-4	-	TRBV7-9	TRBD1	TGTGCCAGCAGCTTAGGACAGGGGCGGGACCACAATGAAAAACTGTTTTTT	CASSLGQGRDHNEKLFF
TRBJ2-1	once	TRBV19	TRBD2	TGTGCCAGTAGTAGGACAGCGACTAGCGGGTACAATGAGCAGTTCTTC	CASSRTATSGYNEQFF
TRBJ2-7	once	TRBV6-2/TRBV6-3	TRBD1	TGTGCCAGCAGCGAAACCCGGACAGGGGGTGGCTACGAGCAGTACTTC	CASSETRTGGGYEQYF
TRBJ1-4	-	TRBV6-1	-	TGTGCCAGCAGTGAGGACAGATTCGCTGAAAAACTGTTTTTT	CASSEDRFAEKLFF
TRBJ2-1	-	TRBV11-1	TRBD1	TGTGCCAGCAGCTTATTAGGGGGCGGCTGGTGGAATGAGCAGTTCTTC	CASSLLGGGWWNEQFF
TRBJ1-6	many	TRBV5-8	TRBD1	TGTGCCAGCAGCTTGGACACAGGGGGCGACCCACCCCTCCACTTT	CASSLDTGGDPPLHF
TRBJ1-1	-	TRBV7-9	TRBD1	TGTGCCAGCAGCCCAGGGGGCTATAACACTGAAGCTTTCTTT	CASSPGGYNTEAFF
TRBJ2-2	once	TRBV3-1/TRBV3-2	-	TGTGCCAGCAGCCTATCTGAGGGGGAGCTGTTTTTT	CASSLSEGELFF
TRBJ2-1	-	TRBV24-1	-	TGTGCCACCAGTGATCACAGAAATGAGCAGTTCTTC	CATSDHRNEQFF
TRBJ1-3	-	TRBV19	TRBD1	TGTGCCAGTCGCGGTAAGAGGGGGCCCTCTGGAAACACCATATATTTT	CASRGKRGPSGNTIYF
TRBJ2-3	-	TRBV14	-	TGTGCCAGCAGCCTCTGGGCTCCAAGCACAGATACGCAGTATTTT	CASSLWAPSTDTQYF
TRBJ2-5	-	TRBV5-1	TRBD2	TGCGCCAGCAGCTCGACTAGCGGGGGGGCAGCCCAGTACTTC	CASSSTSGGAAQYF
TRBJ2-7	-	TRBV7-9	-	TGTGCCAGCAGTCTAGTGGGTAACGAGCAGTACTTC	CASSLVGNEQYF
TRBJ1-2	few	TRBV9	-	TGTGCCAGCAGCGTAGGGGCAGGGTTCAGCTATGGCTACACCTTC	CASSVGAGFSYGYTF
TRBJ2-3	-	TRBV7-3	TRBD1	TGTGCCAGCAGCCTCCGGACAGGGACCACAGATACGCAGTATTTT	CASSLRTGTTDTQYF
TRBJ1-6	-	TRBV6-5	TRBD1	TGTGCCAGCCGAATATCGGGACAGGCTAATTCACCCCTCCACTTT	CASRISGQANSPLHF
TRBJ1-1	-	TRBV2	-	TGTGCCAGCTCTATCACCAGGGTGGACACTGAAGCTTTCTTT	CASSITRVDTEAFF
TRBJ2-2	few	TRBV7-9	-	TGTGCCAGCAGCCTGAACACCGGGGAGCTGTTTTTT	CASSLNTGELFF
TRBJ1-4	-	TRBV5-1	TRBD1	TGCGCCAGCAGCTTAAGCAGGGGGCGCAATGAAAAACTGTTTTTT	CASSLSRGRNEKLFF